The clone carrying this T cell receptor beta chain was counted many times. The source of the PBMCs was approximately 9.5 ml of fresh peripheral blood. The CDR3 is made up of 13 amino acids. Germline CDR1 reads SNHLY; CDR2 reads FYNNEI. The V and J ends lost 8 bases and 6 bases respectively, with 16 bases between them. The sample belongs to a study of T cells in Graves' hyperthyroidism and ophthalmopathy. The source material, RNA transcripts, was used to amplify TCR beta CDR3 regions. With the HTBI primer set, the TCR CDR3 went through a first round of RT-PCR. TCRdb itself ran the multiplex PCR reads through MiXCR, one entry per CDR3 protein. The sample records roughly 350,000 distinct CDR3 sequences, about an eighth being singletons.

The J gene is TRBJ1-1, the V gene TRBV2; no firm D call. This TCR was sampled from a woman aged 40 to 55 with Graves' ophthalmopathy. Sequenced material: blood. The CDR3 loop reads CASDYRVSPEAFF. As DNA, the CDR3 is TGTGCCAGCGATTATAGGGTGAGCCCTGAAGCTTTCTTT.